This T cell receptor (beta chain) derives from a study of beta chain features in type 1 diabetes. This clone was counted only a few times. The CDR3 has 15 residues. The junction had 2 bases not matched to a gene; V was cut back by 2 bases and J by 2 bases. CDR1 ENHRY and CDR2 SYGVKD come from the germline V gene. Sampling consisted of one heparinised blood draw per donor, averaging around 100 mL. The authors reverse transcribed all of the isolated RNA, so sequencing captured expressed TCRB transcripts. Sequenced by immunoSEQ multiplex PCR; TCRdb stores in-frame clones only, minus some. The sample carries 130,000 or so clones, less than 10% recorded once.

The receptor comes from a woman in her forties in good health. The rearrangement uses TRBV10-3 and TRBJ2-3; TRBD2 aligns across 9 bases. The sample was central memory CD4+ T cells from blood. The CDR3 region is CAISEGTSYTDTQYF. CDR3 coding DNA: TGTGCCATCAGTGAGGGGACTAGCTACACAGATACGCAGTATTTT.